This T cell receptor beta chain was profiled in a study of cytomegalovirus exposure and HLA in healthy donors. Whole-study results and caveats: Accurate prediction of most subjects' HLA-A and HLA-B alleles from TCR beta sequences was reported. The classifier reportedly diagnosed cytomegalovirus status with high sensitivity and specificity.

The PCR made use of 60 Vbeta and 13 Jbeta primers. Sequencing was performed with immunoSEQ multiplex PCR; in TCRdb, only in-frame clones are kept and a portion is missing. The sample shows about 160,000 clones, 84% of them seen only once. This CDR3 spans 16 amino acids. V was pared by 0 bases and J by 4 bases, with 6 bases of the junction left unmatched. Germline loops: CDR1 MNHEY, CDR2 SVGAGI. A word on this clone: Antigen unknown.

The sequence was collected from a man younger than 35 in good health and CMV-seronegative. Material: PBMCs. V is TRBV6-5 and J is TRBJ1-3; 7 nucleotides agree with TRBD1. The CDR3 bases are TGTGCCAGCAGTTACTCGAAGGGGGCGCGAGGAAACACCATATATTTT. Its translation: CASSYSKGARGNTIYF.